This section outlines one TCR beta chain sequence together with its context. Its antigen is not known. Per sample, a minimum of 6.5 million PBMCs were isolated. V lost 1 base to trimming and J lost 7 bases, with 17 bases between them. Germline CDR1 is SGHTA and CDR2 is FQGNSA. The CDR3 sequence is 16 residues long. The data are from a study of blood T cells in healthy people across ages. General study results and limits: TCR beta diversity tracked closely with naive T cell percentage.

Through a sample-barcoded 5' primer and a J-beta primer mix, a second PCR was run for 7 to 11 cycles. TCRdb called the 5' RACE reads again in MiXCR, with one record for every CDR3 protein. This sample carries roughly 1.5 million distinct CDR3 sequences, approximately 42% of them seen once, and the ten largest clones take around 4%. J is TRBJ2-1 and V is TRBV7-2, with a possible D match to TRBD2 (5 bases). The sequenced sample was blood. The TCR sequence derives from a woman between 18 and 29 years old in good health. The CDR3 sequence is CASSLEPSSRGNEQFF. The CDR3 region has the DNA TGTGCCAGCAGCTTAGAACCTAGCTCGAGAGGGAATGAGCAGTTCTTC.